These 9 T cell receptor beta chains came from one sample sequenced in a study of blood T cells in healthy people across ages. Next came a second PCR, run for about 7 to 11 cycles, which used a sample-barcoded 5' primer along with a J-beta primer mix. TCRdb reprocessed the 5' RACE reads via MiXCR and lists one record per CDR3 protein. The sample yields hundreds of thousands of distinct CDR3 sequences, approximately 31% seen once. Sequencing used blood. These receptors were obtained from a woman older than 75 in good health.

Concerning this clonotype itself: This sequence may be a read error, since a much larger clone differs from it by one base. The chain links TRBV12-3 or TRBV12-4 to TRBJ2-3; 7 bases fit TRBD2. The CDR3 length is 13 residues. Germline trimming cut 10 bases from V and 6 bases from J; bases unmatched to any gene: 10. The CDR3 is CATHQGGRDTQYF. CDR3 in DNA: TGTGCCACCCACCAGGGAGGGAGGGATACGCAGTATTTT.

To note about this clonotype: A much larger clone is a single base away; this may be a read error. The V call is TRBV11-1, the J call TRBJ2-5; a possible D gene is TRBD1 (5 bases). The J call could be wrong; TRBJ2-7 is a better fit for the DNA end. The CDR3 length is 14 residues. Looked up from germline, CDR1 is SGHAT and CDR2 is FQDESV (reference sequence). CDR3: CANSLGVFSYEQYF. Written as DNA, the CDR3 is TGTGCCAACAGCTTAGGGGTCTTTTCGTACGAGCAGTACTTC.

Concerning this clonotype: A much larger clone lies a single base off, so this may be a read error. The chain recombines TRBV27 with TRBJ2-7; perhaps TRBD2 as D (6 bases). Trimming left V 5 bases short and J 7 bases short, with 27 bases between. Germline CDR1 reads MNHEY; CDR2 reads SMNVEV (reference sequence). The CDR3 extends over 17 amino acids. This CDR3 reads CASSPQTLGRAGGEQYF. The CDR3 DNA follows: TGTGCCAGCAGTCCCCAAACCTTGGGCAGGGCCGGGGGTGAGCAGTACTTC.

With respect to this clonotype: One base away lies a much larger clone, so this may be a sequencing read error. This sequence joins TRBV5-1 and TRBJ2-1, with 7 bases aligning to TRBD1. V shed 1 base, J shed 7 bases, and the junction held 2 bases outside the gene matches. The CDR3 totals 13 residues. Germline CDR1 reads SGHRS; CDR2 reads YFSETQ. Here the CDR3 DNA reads TGCGCCAGCAGCTTGAAGACAGGGAATGAGCAGTTCTTC. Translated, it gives CASSLKTGNEQFF.

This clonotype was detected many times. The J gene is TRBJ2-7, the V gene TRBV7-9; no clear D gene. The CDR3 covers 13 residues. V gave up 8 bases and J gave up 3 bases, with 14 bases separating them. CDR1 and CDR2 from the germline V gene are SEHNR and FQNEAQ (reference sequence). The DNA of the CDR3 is TGTGCCAGCTCACCTCGCCGGGTCTACGAGCAGTACTTC. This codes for CASSPRRVYEQYF.

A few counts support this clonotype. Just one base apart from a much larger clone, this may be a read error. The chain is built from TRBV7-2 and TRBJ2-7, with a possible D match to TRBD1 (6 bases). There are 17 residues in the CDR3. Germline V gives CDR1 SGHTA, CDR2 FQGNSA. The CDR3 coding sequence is TGTGCCAGCAGCTTAGCGATAAGGCAGGGGAACTCCTGCGAGCAGTACTTC. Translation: CASSLAIRQGNSCEQYF.

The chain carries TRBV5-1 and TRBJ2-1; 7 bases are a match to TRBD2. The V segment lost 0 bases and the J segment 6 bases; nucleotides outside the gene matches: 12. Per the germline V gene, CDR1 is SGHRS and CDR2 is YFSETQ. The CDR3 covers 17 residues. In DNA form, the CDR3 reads TGCGCCAGCAGCTTGGGGGTAACGAGCGGGGCCCGCAATGAGCAGTTCTTC. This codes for CASSLGVTSGARNEQFF.

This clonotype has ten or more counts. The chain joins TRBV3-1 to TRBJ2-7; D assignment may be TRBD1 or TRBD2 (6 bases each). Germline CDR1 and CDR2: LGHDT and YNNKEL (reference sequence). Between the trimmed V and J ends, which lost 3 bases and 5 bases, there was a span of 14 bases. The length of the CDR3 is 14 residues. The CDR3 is CASSQWRDNDEQYF. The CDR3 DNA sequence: TGTGCCAGCAGCCAGTGGCGGGACAACGACGAGCAGTACTTC.

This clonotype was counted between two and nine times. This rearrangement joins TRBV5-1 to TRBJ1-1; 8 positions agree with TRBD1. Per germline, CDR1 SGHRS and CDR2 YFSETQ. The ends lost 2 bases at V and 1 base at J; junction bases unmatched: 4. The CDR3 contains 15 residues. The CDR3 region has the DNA TGCGCCAGCAGCTTCACGGACAGGGCGAACACTGAAGCTTTCTTT. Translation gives CASSFTDRANTEAFF.